These 10 T cell receptor beta chains were all obtained from the same sample, sequenced in a study of T cell responses to AZD1222 COVID-19 vaccine. Sequencing used immunoSEQ multiplex PCR; TCRdb keeps in-frame clones, though not all of them. Of 140,000 to 150,000 clones in the sample, approximately 94% are singletons; the top ten hold about 1.9%. The input for sequencing was peripheral blood, taken on day 0 of AZD1222 vaccination. The receptors were gathered from an adult in good health.

This clone appeared once. The chain uses TRBV7-2 and TRBJ1-3; 8 bases fit TRBD1. Germline assignment: CDR1 SGHTA and CDR2 FQGNSA. V lost 6 bases, J lost 8 bases, and 9 bases stayed unmatched. The CDR3 has 14 amino acids. The DNA for the CDR3 is TGTGCCAGCAGTCCTGGACAGGGAGGCCACACCATATATTTT. Its translation: CASSPGQGGHTIYF.

The J gene is TRBJ1-1, the V gene TRBV12-3 or TRBV12-4; no firm D call. The CDR3 consists of 13 residues. V gave up 5 bases and J gave up 5 bases, with 12 bases separating them. CDR3 residues: CASSLSLGTEAFF. CDR3 nucleotides: TGTGCCAGCAGTCTTTCCCTGGGGACTGAAGCTTTCTTT.

The sample holds a few counts of this clone. The chain carries TRBV10-2 and TRBJ1-5; no clear D gene. The germline CDR1 and CDR2 sequences are WSHSY and SAAADI. Trimming removed 0 bases at V and 3 bases at J, with 12 bases between. The CDR3 loop spans 16 amino acids. The CDR3 bases are TGCGCCAGCAGTGAGTCTAGCTCGGCATACAATCAGCCCCAGCATTTT. As protein: CASSESSSAYNQPQHF.

This chain links TRBV6-6 with TRBJ1-4; D is ambiguous. The CDR3 is 12 residues long. The germline V gene has CDR1 MNHNY and CDR2 SVGAGI (reference sequence). Trimming removed 5 bases at V and 3 bases at J, with 4 bases between. CDR3 DNA: TGTGCCAGCAGTCCCGCTAATGAAAAACTGTTTTTT. This encodes CASSPANEKLFF.

The chain has TRBV18 and TRBJ1-6, with a weak D call TRBD1 (6 bases). CDR1 is KGHSH, CDR2 LQKENI, per germline. This CDR3 has 14 residues. Trimming took off 3 bases at V and 7 bases at J, with 10 bases between the two ends. This CDR3 reads CASSPGQGNSPLHF. CDR3 nucleotides: TGTGCCAGCTCACCGGGGCAGGGGAATTCACCCCTCCACTTT.

The chain couples TRBV2 to TRBJ1-2, with TRBD1 matching 7 bases. Losses at the gene ends were 4 bases for V and 4 bases for J; bases not matched to a gene: 6. CDR1 and CDR2 (germline): SNHLY, FYNNEI. The CDR3 sequence is 14 residues long. The CDR3 sequence is CASSASGQIYGYTF. Written as DNA, the CDR3 is TGTGCCAGCAGTGCTTCGGGACAGATCTATGGCTACACCTTC.

The chain uses TRBV29-1 and TRBJ1-2; weak D call: TRBD1 (5 bases). The CDR3 covers 15 residues. Deletions cut 1 base from V and 4 bases from J, with 16 bases between. Germline CDR1 reads SQVTM; CDR2 reads ANQGSEA. The CDR3 sequence: CSVEVPGQGRYGYTF. CDR3 sequence (DNA): TGCAGCGTTGAAGTTCCTGGGCAGGGACGCTATGGCTACACCTTC.

This chain uses TRBV2 with TRBJ1-5, with 7 bases lining up with TRBD1. With V trimmed by 4 bases and J by 7 bases, 7 bases remained unmatched. The CDR3 is made up of 14 amino acids. Germline CDR1 is SNHLY and CDR2 is FYNNEI. This CDR3 reads CASSVEGAGQPQHF. In nucleotides, the CDR3 is TGTGCCAGCAGTGTAGAGGGGGCTGGGCAGCCCCAGCATTTT.

The chain carries TRBV6-5 and TRBJ2-1; 7 bases line up with TRBD2. Trimming at V came to 0 bases and at J to 13 bases, leaving 6 bases not matched to a gene. The CDR3 length is 13 residues. Germline CDR1 MNHEY, CDR2 SVGAGI. The CDR3 DNA follows: TGTGCCAGCAGTTACTCCGAGCGGGGACTACAGTTCTTC. Residues: CASSYSERGLQFF.

The rearrangement joins TRBV5-1 to TRBJ2-2; D remains unclear. The CDR3 spans 14 residues. Trimming cost V 5 bases and J 0 bases, with 8 bases left between them. Germline loops: CDR1 SGHRS, CDR2 YFSETQ. This CDR3 is CASSLGPNTGELFF. CDR3 sequence (DNA): TGCGCCAGCAGTCTGGGCCCGAACACCGGGGAGCTGTTTTTT.